This is a list of T cell receptor beta chains from one sample in a study of response to subunit inactivated influenza vaccine. MiXCR, run by TCRdb on the RT-PCR reads, gives a single entry per CDR3 protein. This table has about 190,000 distinct CDR3 sequences, 13% to 15% appearing once. The sequenced sample was CD8+ T cells sorted from PBMCs, obtained more than 4 days after vaccination. The origin of the receptors is a middle-aged man who received an inactivated influenza vaccine. Each CDR3 is given with its conserved first and last residue. The order of the fields is CDR3 DNA, CDR3 protein, J gene, D gene, V gene, clone size. A D gene is named only where the DNA matches it firmly. Not every row has a clone size; where given, it reads once, few, many or a size class.

TGTGCCAGCAGCGAACCAAGGAACACTGAAGCTTTCTTT,CASSEPRNTEAFF,TRBJ1-1,-,TRBV7-9,-
TGTGCCAGCCGGGACACAAGCTACAATGAGCAGTTCTTC,CASRDTSYNEQFF,TRBJ2-1,-,TRBV6-2/TRBV6-3,few
TGTGCCATCAGTGAGACAGGGCCCTACAATGAGCAGTTCTTC,CAISETGPYNEQFF,TRBJ2-1,-,TRBV10-3,few
TGTGCCAGCAGTTTTGTGTACAGATCGAACACTGAAGCTTTCTTT,CASSFVYRSNTEAFF,TRBJ1-1,-,TRBV12-3/TRBV12-4,-
TGCGCCAGCAGCTTGCAACAGGGGGCAGGTAATTCACCCCTCCACTTT,CASSLQQGAGNSPLHF,TRBJ1-6,TRBD1,TRBV5-1,few
TGTGCCAGCAGCTTAGGACTAGCGGGAAAGAACACCGGGGAGCTGTTTTTT,CASSLGLAGKNTGELFF,TRBJ2-2,TRBD2,TRBV11-2,few
TGTGCCAGCAGTTTACCCGGGACAGGGGAAGATGAGCAGTTCTTC,CASSLPGTGEDEQFF,TRBJ2-1,TRBD1,TRBV27,-
TGTGCCAGCAGCTTAGTATTGACAGGGCCCCCGACGCAGTATTTT,CASSLVLTGPPTQYF,TRBJ2-3,TRBD1,TRBV11-2,-
TGTGCCAGCAGCCCTGGGGTCCCCTACGAGCAGTACTTC,CASSPGVPYEQYF,TRBJ2-7,-,TRBV7-9,-
TGTGCCAGCAGTTTCTCGATTGGGACGGAGACCTACGAGCAGTACTTC,CASSFSIGTETYEQYF,TRBJ2-7,-,TRBV28,-
TGTGCCAGCAGCTTAGATTTCGGGGTCTACGAGCAGTACTTC,CASSLDFGVYEQYF,TRBJ2-7,-,TRBV11-2,few
TGTGCCAGCAGTCACGGACTGATTAATGGCTACACCTTC,CASSHGLINGYTF,TRBJ1-2,-,TRBV11-2,few
TGTGCCAGCAGTTACGCCTTCAACACTGAAGCTTTCTTT,CASSYAFNTEAFF,TRBJ1-1,-,TRBV6-2/TRBV6-3,-
TGTGCCAGCAGTTTTAAGGGGACAGGGGAAGGCACGCAGTATTTT,CASSFKGTGEGTQYF,TRBJ2-3,TRBD1,TRBV6-5,once
TGCAGCGTTGATGCGGGAGGGCACTACGAGCAGTACTTC,CSVDAGGHYEQYF,TRBJ2-7,TRBD2,TRBV29-1,-
TGTGCCAGCAGCTTAGAGGGTTACAGGGGCTACGAGCAGTACTTC,CASSLEGYRGYEQYF,TRBJ2-7,TRBD1,TRBV7-8,-
TGCAGTGCTAGTTGGCGGGGGCCCCAAAACATTCAGTACTTC,CSASWRGPQNIQYF,TRBJ2-4,-,TRBV20-1,-
TGTGCCAGCAGCCTAACGGGACGTGGCACCGGGGAGCTGTTTTTT,CASSLTGRGTGELFF,TRBJ2-2,-,TRBV7-9,-
TGTGCCAGCAGTGCCACGGCGGGACAGGGGAGGCAGCCCCAGCATTTT,CASSATAGQGRQPQHF,TRBJ1-5,TRBD1,TRBV28,-
TGCGCCAGCAGCTTAAGAGGTTTCCACGAGCAGTACTTC,CASSLRGFHEQYF,TRBJ2-7,-,TRBV5-1,-
TGTGCCAGCAGTAGCCCCGGAACTAGCCCCACGCAGTATTTT,CASSSPGTSPTQYF,TRBJ2-3,-,TRBV6-2/TRBV6-3,-
TGTGCCAGCAGTTTAAGCAGTATTGGAAACACCATATATTTT,CASSLSSIGNTIYF,TRBJ1-3,-,TRBV12-3/TRBV12-4,-
TGCAGCGTTGAGAGCCTTACTAGCGGGGGGGTGGAATACGAGCAGTACTTC,CSVESLTSGGVEYEQYF,TRBJ2-7,TRBD2,TRBV29-1,-